This is a list of T cell receptor beta chains from one sample in a study of metastatic and nonmetastatic thyroid tumors. TCRdb re-analyzed the PCR reads using MiXCR. The data show some 22,000 clones, about 17% seen once. Sequenced input: blood. Receptor source: a male donor with papillary thyroid cancer or a benign thyroid nodule (not recorded which). Some clones in this sample may be carry-over from other donors' samples. CDR3s include the opening cysteine and the closing phenylalanine or tryptophan. Fields, in order: CDR3 DNA, CDR3 protein, D gene, V gene, J gene, clone size. A D gene is named only where the DNA matches it firmly. Clone size, where shown, is once, few, many, or a class for clones that have expanded.

CDR3nt: TGTGCCAGCAGCTTGGCCGGGACTAGCGGGGGATACGAGCAGTACTTC; CDR3aa: CASSLAGTSGGYEQYF; d_gene: TRBD2; v_gene: TRBV5-5; j_gene: TRBJ2-7; abundance: -
CDR3nt: TGCGCCAGCAGCCAAGAGACAGGGGTCACCGGGGAGCTGTTTTTT; CDR3aa: CASSQETGVTGELFF; d_gene: TRBD1; v_gene: TRBV4-1; j_gene: TRBJ2-2; abundance: many
CDR3nt: TGTGCCAGCAGCCTAAATAGCGGGGTGGGCTACGAGCAGTACTTC; CDR3aa: CASSLNSGVGYEQYF; d_gene: TRBD2; v_gene: TRBV7-2; j_gene: TRBJ2-7; abundance: many
CDR3nt: TGTGCCACCAGTGATTTGCAGGGCCCCTCTCAAGAGACCCAGTACTTC; CDR3aa: CATSDLQGPSQETQYF; d_gene: -; v_gene: TRBV24-1; j_gene: TRBJ2-5; abundance: many
CDR3nt: TGTGCCAGCAGCATAGGACAAGGGAATGAAAAACTGTTTTTT; CDR3aa: CASSIGQGNEKLFF; d_gene: -; v_gene: TRBV9; j_gene: TRBJ1-4; abundance: many
CDR3nt: TGCAGTGCGGGGCGGGGGGACACTGAAGCTTTCTTT; CDR3aa: CSAGRGDTEAFF; d_gene: -; v_gene: TRBV20-1; j_gene: TRBJ1-1; abundance: many
CDR3nt: TGCAGTGCTGATGACAGGAGCAATGAGCAGTTCTTC; CDR3aa: CSADDRSNEQFF; d_gene: -; v_gene: TRBV20-1; j_gene: TRBJ2-1; abundance: many
CDR3nt: TGTGCCAGCAGTCCTCAATCGGGAAACCCCAACACCGGTGAGCTGTTTTTT; CDR3aa: CASSPQSGNPNTGELFF; d_gene: -; v_gene: TRBV27; j_gene: TRBJ2-2; abundance: few
CDR3nt: TGTGCCAGCAGTTCTAGCTCCTCCGAAGAGCAGTACTTC; CDR3aa: CASSSSSSEEQYF; d_gene: -; v_gene: TRBV28; j_gene: TRBJ2-7; abundance: medium-sized
CDR3nt: TGTGCCAGCAGTGATTCGGCATACTTCACAGATACGCAGTATTTT; CDR3aa: CASSDSAYFTDTQYF; d_gene: -; v_gene: TRBV6-4; j_gene: TRBJ2-3; abundance: -
CDR3nt: TGTGCCAGCTCACTCAAAGCGGGGAATTCCTACGAGCAGTACTTC; CDR3aa: CASSLKAGNSYEQYF; d_gene: TRBD2; v_gene: TRBV18; j_gene: TRBJ2-7; abundance: once
CDR3nt: TGCGCCAGCAGCCAAGTTCAGACCCTCCATCAGCCCCAGCATTTT; CDR3aa: CASSQVQTLHQPQHF; d_gene: -; v_gene: TRBV4-1; j_gene: TRBJ1-5; abundance: -
CDR3nt: TGTGCCAGCAGCCGCCGTCCGGGGCCACTTCTCGCCTACGAGCAGTACTTC; CDR3aa: CASSRRPGPLLAYEQYF; d_gene: -; v_gene: TRBV3-1; j_gene: TRBJ2-7; abundance: many
CDR3nt: TGTGCCAGTAGCCCTGGGGTCGCAACTAATGAAAAACTGTTTTTT; CDR3aa: CASSPGVATNEKLFF; d_gene: -; v_gene: TRBV19; j_gene: TRBJ1-4; abundance: many
CDR3nt: TGTGCCAGCAGCTCGACAGGAAGTAACTATGGCTACACCTTC; CDR3aa: CASSSTGSNYGYTF; d_gene: -; v_gene: TRBV6-1; j_gene: TRBJ1-2; abundance: -
CDR3nt: TGTGCCAGCAGTTACTCACGGACAGGGGGCTGGGAGGCTGAAGCTTTCTTT; CDR3aa: CASSYSRTGGWEAEAFF; d_gene: TRBD1; v_gene: TRBV6-2/TRBV6-3; j_gene: TRBJ1-1; abundance: many
CDR3nt: TGCAGTGCTAGACGCCTACGGGGAGGACCGGATGGGGTCTATGGCTACACCTTC; CDR3aa: CSARRLRGGPDGVYGYTF; d_gene: -; v_gene: TRBV20-1; j_gene: TRBJ1-2; abundance: many
CDR3nt: TGCAGTGCTGGGGACGGTAATGATCAGCCCCAGCATTTT; CDR3aa: CSAGDGNDQPQHF; d_gene: -; v_gene: TRBV20-1; j_gene: TRBJ1-5; abundance: many
CDR3nt: TGTGCCAGCTCAAAAGGACAGGGCACTGTGTACTTC; CDR3aa: CASSKGQGTVYF; d_gene: TRBD1; v_gene: TRBV18; j_gene: TRBJ2-7; abundance: -
CDR3nt: TGTGCCAGCACCCTGTTAGGAACTGAATCTTTCTTT; CDR3aa: CASTLLGTESFF; d_gene: -; v_gene: TRBV6-1; j_gene: TRBJ1-1; abundance: few
CDR3nt: TGCGCCAGCAGCGACGGGTTCAGCCACGAGCAGTACTTC; CDR3aa: CASSDGFSHEQYF; d_gene: -; v_gene: TRBV5-1; j_gene: TRBJ2-7; abundance: -
CDR3nt: TGCGGATTGGCGGGAGGCCACGAGCAGTACTTC; CDR3aa: CGLAGGHEQYF; d_gene: TRBD2; v_gene: TRBV20-1; j_gene: TRBJ2-7; abundance: many
CDR3nt: TGTGCCAGCAGCTCCGAGGAAGGGGCTCACTCCTACAATGAGCAGTTCTTC; CDR3aa: CASSSEEGAHSYNEQFF; d_gene: -; v_gene: TRBV3-1; j_gene: TRBJ2-1; abundance: many
CDR3nt: TGCAGTGCTAGTAGGGTAACAGGGTTGTATCCAAGCGTGAGTATGAACTACGAGCAGTACTTC; CDR3aa: CSASRVTGLYPSVSMNYEQYF; d_gene: -; v_gene: TRBV20-1; j_gene: TRBJ2-7; abundance: -
CDR3nt: TGTGCCAGCAGTGAAGAAGAGTGGGCGGGGAACACTGAAGCTTTCTTT; CDR3aa: CASSEEEWAGNTEAFF; d_gene: -; v_gene: TRBV6-1; j_gene: TRBJ1-1; abundance: -
CDR3nt: TGTGCCAGCAGCCAAAGGGTACAGGGGGCGAGCTTGGAGACCCAGTACTTC; CDR3aa: CASSQRVQGASLETQYF; d_gene: TRBD1; v_gene: TRBV7-9; j_gene: TRBJ2-5; abundance: -
CDR3nt: TGCAGTGCTAGGGTCGGGGGGTGGACTAATGAAAAACTGTTTTTT; CDR3aa: CSARVGGWTNEKLFF; d_gene: -; v_gene: TRBV20-1; j_gene: TRBJ1-4; abundance: -
CDR3nt: TGTGCCAGCAGCCCCAGAGCGGGGATGGGGTACGAGCAGTACTTC; CDR3aa: CASSPRAGMGYEQYF; d_gene: TRBD2; v_gene: TRBV9; j_gene: TRBJ2-7; abundance: -
CDR3nt: TGTGCCAGTAGGACAGGTTTAGGTCAGAACACTGAAGCTTTCTTT; CDR3aa: CASRTGLGQNTEAFF; d_gene: -; v_gene: TRBV19; j_gene: TRBJ1-1; abundance: many
CDR3nt: TGTGCCAGCAGCTTTGGGCGTAAGACTAGCGGCACTAAGAACACCGGGGAGCTGTTTTTT; CDR3aa: CASSFGRKTSGTKNTGELFF; d_gene: TRBD2; v_gene: TRBV7-4; j_gene: TRBJ2-2; abundance: many
CDR3nt: TGTGCCAGCAGCCGTAGCGAGGAGGGCGAGCAGTACTTC; CDR3aa: CASSRSEEGEQYF; d_gene: -; v_gene: TRBV6-1; j_gene: TRBJ2-7; abundance: few
CDR3nt: TGCAGTGCCCGACTAGCGGGGGGAATGGAGACCCAGTACTTC; CDR3aa: CSARLAGGMETQYF; d_gene: TRBD2; v_gene: TRBV20-1; j_gene: TRBJ2-5; abundance: many
CDR3nt: TGCGCCAGCAGTGAAGATGGGGCAGGTGAAAACAATCAGCCCCAGCATTTT; CDR3aa: CASSEDGAGENNQPQHF; d_gene: -; v_gene: TRBV10-1; j_gene: TRBJ1-5; abundance: few
CDR3nt: TGTGCCAGCAGTTTGGGGACACCCTCCTACAATGAGCAGTTCTTC; CDR3aa: CASSLGTPSYNEQFF; d_gene: -; v_gene: TRBV6-1; j_gene: TRBJ2-1; abundance: many
CDR3nt: TGTGCCAGCAGCTTGGCCAGGGTGGCCGGGGAGCTGTTTTTT; CDR3aa: CASSLARVAGELFF; d_gene: -; v_gene: TRBV5-6; j_gene: TRBJ2-2; abundance: -
CDR3nt: TGTGCCAGCAAGAACCTAGCGGGAGTGGACGAGCAGTACTTC; CDR3aa: CASKNLAGVDEQYF; d_gene: TRBD2; v_gene: TRBV28; j_gene: TRBJ2-7; abundance: medium-sized